The clone carrying this T cell receptor beta chain has more than one count but fewer than ten. In the original processing: From reference gene primer amplification, estimates of nucleated cell counts were derived. Produced via immunoSEQ multiplex PCR; TCRdb's table is partial and in-frame only. Clonal size and the V and J genes are those of that table, whereas D and trimming came from the DNA. This table has about 300,000 clones, about 82% appearing once. There are 16 residues in the CDR3. Losses at the gene ends were 0 bases for V and 2 bases for J; bases not matched to a gene: 5. Germline V gives CDR1 MGHRA, CDR2 YSYEKL. This entry comes from a study of blood T cell repertoires in COVID-19.

The sample taken for sequencing was peripheral blood. The chain has TRBV4-1 and TRBJ2-3; TRBD2 matches at 7 bases. The TCR originated in a woman between 45 and 60 years old with acute or convalescent COVID-19. This CDR3 is CASSQEAGQSTDTQYF. The CDR3 DNA sequence: TGCGCCAGCAGCCAAGAAGCGGGGCAATCCACAGATACGCAGTATTTT.